This T cell receptor beta chain is drawn from a study of esophageal squamous cell carcinoma under preoperative chemotherapy. TCRdb reprocessed the PCR reads with MiXCR, giving one entry per CDR3 protein. This table holds approximately 30,000 distinct CDR3 sequences, approximately 50% found once. Time point in this sample: before preoperative PTX-NDP chemotherapy. Germline assignment: CDR1 DFQATT and CDR2 SNEGSKA (reference sequence). The CDR3 runs 16 residues. V trimming: 4 bases; J trimming: 10 bases; junction bases outside the gene matches: 13. This TCR came from a human donor with esophageal squamous cell carcinoma. The donor label of this sample is uncertain. Sampling was performed from a patient given preoperative chemotherapy. The chain couples TRBV20-1 to TRBJ2-1; 13 nucleotides align to TRBD2. In nucleotides, the CDR3 is TGCAGTGCTAATGCCGGGACTAGCGGGAAACATGGGGAGCAGTTCTTC. The encoded protein is CSANAGTSGKHGEQFF.